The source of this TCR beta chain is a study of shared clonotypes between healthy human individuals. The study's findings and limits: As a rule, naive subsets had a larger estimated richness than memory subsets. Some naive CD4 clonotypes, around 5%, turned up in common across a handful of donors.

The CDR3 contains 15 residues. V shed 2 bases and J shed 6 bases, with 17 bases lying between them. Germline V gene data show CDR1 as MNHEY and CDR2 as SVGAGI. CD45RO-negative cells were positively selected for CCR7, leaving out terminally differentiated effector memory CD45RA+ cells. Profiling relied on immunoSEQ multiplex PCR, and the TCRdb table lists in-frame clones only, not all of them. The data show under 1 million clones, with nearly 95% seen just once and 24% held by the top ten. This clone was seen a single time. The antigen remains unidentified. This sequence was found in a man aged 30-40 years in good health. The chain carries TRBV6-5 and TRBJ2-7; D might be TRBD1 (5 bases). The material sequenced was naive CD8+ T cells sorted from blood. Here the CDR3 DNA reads TGTGCCAGCAGTTACCGGGTGGGGCGCCCCGGCGAGCAGTACTTC. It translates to CASSYRVGRPGEQYF.